The 27 T cell receptor beta chains below all came from one sample that was sequenced in a study of cytomegalovirus exposure and HLA in healthy donors (dated by TCRdb to 2015 to 2018). Preparation of the library involved the immunoSEQ multiplex PCR assay. A mixture of 60 forward primers for TCR Vbeta segments and 13 reverse primers for TCR Jbeta segments was used in the multiplex PCR. What TCRdb holds here is the immuneACCESS table cut down to in-frame rearrangements. Part of the clones is not present; checked against another copy, under half of the missing clones reflect an unresolved V gene, and the others are unexplained. The sample records about 160,000 clones, around three quarters of which are singletons. 6% to 7.5% of the sample comes from the top ten. The sample consisted of PBMCs. These TCRs come from a man aged 40-55 years in good health and CMV-seropositive.

This clone has just one count. V is TRBV2 and J is TRBJ1-5; D call uncertain. V was clipped by 6 bases and J by 2 bases, with 14 bases between them. The CDR3 extends over 15 amino acids. Germline V gene lookup returns CDR1 SNHLY and CDR2 FYNNEI. The DNA of the CDR3 is TGTGCCAGCAGAGAAAAGGTTCGGGGCAATCAGCCCCAGCATTTT. Its protein product is CASREKVRGNQPQHF.

V and J are TRBV5-1 and TRBJ2-2, with D possibly matching TRBD1 (6 bases). This CDR3 contains 14 residues. The V and J ends lost 3 bases and 4 bases respectively, with 10 bases between them. The V gene's germline CDR1 is SGHRS and CDR2 YFSETQ. The CDR3 bases are TGCGCCAGCAGCTCCGGGACAACCACCGGGGAGCTGTTTTTT. Protein product: CASSSGTTTGELFF.

The J gene is TRBJ2-2, the V gene TRBV14; perhaps TRBD2 as D (6 bases). Germline CDR1 SGHDN, CDR2 FVKESK. This CDR3 contains 13 residues. V lost 4 bases, J lost 6 bases, and 9 bases lay in between. The CDR3 DNA reads as TGTGCCAGCAGCCGCGGGATTTCCGGGGAGCTGTTTTTT. Encoded protein: CASSRGISGELFF.

CDR3 protein: CASSSMTGLYSNQPQHF. CDR3 DNA sequence: TGTGCCAGCAGTTCCATGACAGGACTTTATAGCAATCAGCCCCAGCATTTT. The chain combines TRBV28 with TRBJ1-5, with D tentatively TRBD1 (6 bases). V was pared by 4 bases and J by 0 bases, with 16 bases between. Germline assignment: CDR1 MDHEN and CDR2 SYDVKM. The CDR3 runs to 17 residues. The full variable domain, in which reference TRBV28 and TRBJ1-5 provide the parts outside the CDR3, is DVKVTQSSRYLVKRTGEKVFLECVQDMDHENMFWYRQDPGLGLRLIYFSYDVKMKEKGDIPEGYSVSREKKERFSLILESASTNQTSMYLCASSSMTGLYSNQPQHFGDGTRLSIL.

The sample holds one count of this clone. This chain joins TRBV7-2 and TRBJ1-2; D uncertain. There are 14 residues in the CDR3. The germline V gene encodes CDR1 SGHTA and CDR2 FQGNSA. Trimming removed 0 bases at V and 3 bases at J, with 8 bases between. In DNA, the CDR3 is TGTGCCAGCAGCTTAGCGGGGAGTTACTATGGCTACACCTTC. It translates to CASSLAGSYYGYTF.

The chain uses TRBV9 and TRBJ2-2; D possibly corresponds to TRBD2 (5 bases). This CDR3 region has 14 residues. The germline CDR1 and CDR2 sequences are SGDLS and YYNGEE. Trimming took off 3 bases at V and 2 bases at J, with 8 bases between the two ends. The CDR3 DNA sequence: TGTGCCAGCAGCGGACTAAGTAACACCGGGGAGCTGTTTTTT. Its translation is CASSGLSNTGELFF.

The rearrangement joins TRBV2 to TRBJ1-1, with D unclear. The CDR3 contains 13 residues. CDR1 is SNHLY, CDR2 FYNNEI, per germline. The germline V and J ends were trimmed by 5 bases and 0 bases, with 7 bases remaining between them. Written as DNA, the CDR3 is TGTGCCAGCAGTAACACGATGAACACTGAAGCTTTCTTT. Translated: CASSNTMNTEAFF.

The chain uses TRBV6-5 and TRBJ2-7; 8 bases align to TRBD1. Germline CDR1 reads MNHEY; CDR2 reads SVGAGI. Germline trimming cut 5 bases from V and 1 base from J; bases unmatched to any gene: 7. There are 15 residues in the CDR3. CDR3 in DNA: TGTGCCAGCAGTACCGGGACAGGACAATCCTACGAGCAGTACTTC. It encodes CASSTGTGQSYEQYF.

The rearrangement joins TRBV15 to TRBJ2-4; TRBD2 matches at 8 bases. The CDR3 sequence is 15 residues long. Germline CDR1 LNHNV, CDR2 YYDKDF (reference sequence). V was pared by 0 bases and J by 8 bases, with 6 bases of the junction left unmatched. The CDR3 nucleotides are TGTGCCACCAGCAGAGATCCGGGGGGGCTTGACATTCAGTACTTC. Translation gives CATSRDPGGLDIQYF.

This clone was found once. The V gene is TRBV7-9, the J gene TRBJ2-5, with a weak D call TRBD1 (6 bases). Germline CDR1 and CDR2: SEHNR and FQNEAQ (reference sequence). V was shortened by 4 bases and J by 3 bases, with 15 bases between the two germline ends. The CDR3 runs 15 residues. As DNA, the CDR3 is TGTGCCAGCAGCTCATGGACAGTGACCGAAGAGACCCAGTACTTC. The encoded protein is CASSSWTVTEETQYF.

Concerning this clone itself: Other DNA sequences in this sample translate to the same CDR3. This chain joins TRBV6-5 and TRBJ1-2; 8 nucleotides agree with TRBD1. This CDR3 is 13 amino acids long. The J segment lost 5 bases and the V segment lost 5 bases, leaving 4 bases of the junction unmatched. From germline, CDR1 is MNHEY and CDR2 SVGAGI. DNA of the CDR3: TGTGCCAGCAGTCAGGGGGCGGATTATGGCTACACCTTC. The encoded protein is CASSQGADYGYTF.

This clone occurred a few times. J is TRBJ1-2 and V is TRBV5-6; TRBD1 matches at 8 bases. The germline V gene has CDR1 SGHDT and CDR2 YYEEEE. V shed 0 bases and J 8 bases; nucleotides not matched to a gene: 3. This CDR3 has 13 amino acids. Here the CDR3 DNA reads TGTGCCAGCAGCTTGGGGACAGGGAACGGCTACACCTTC. Its translation: CASSLGTGNGYTF.

The CDR3 region has the DNA TGTGCCAGTAGTACAGCGGGATCCAGGAGCTCCTACGAGCAGTACTTC. Translated, it gives CASSTAGSRSSYEQYF. The V call is TRBV19, the J call TRBJ2-7; 7 nucleotides agree with TRBD2. The ends lost 4 bases at V and 0 bases at J; junction bases unmatched: 9. Germline V CDR1 and CDR2: LNHDA, SQIVND (reference sequence). The CDR3 totals 16 residues.

This clone is a singleton in its sample. The chain uses TRBV9 and TRBJ2-2; D not resolved. V lost 3 bases and J 1 base, leaving 4 bases between the germline ends. The CDR3 sequence is 13 residues long. The germline gives CDR1 SGDLS, CDR2 YYNGEE. The chain's CDR3 is CASSAWNTGELFF. The CDR3 DNA reads TGTGCCAGCAGCGCTTGGAACACCGGGGAGCTGTTTTTT. The full variable domain, its missing parts supplied by reference TRBV9 and TRBJ2-2, is DSGVTQTPKHLITATGQRVTLRCSPRSGDLSVYWYQQSLDQGLQFLIQYYNGEERAKGNILERFSAQQFPDLHSELNLSSLELGDSALYFCASSAWNTGELFFGEGSRLTVL.

The CDR3 protein is CASSLVGTKETQYF. The DNA for the CDR3 is TGTGCCAGCAGCTTAGTTGGGACTAAAGAGACCCAGTACTTC. The rearrangement joins TRBV7-2 to TRBJ2-5; TRBD2 matches at 7 bases. The CDR3 runs to 14 residues. V lost 1 base and J lost 3; bases outside the gene matches: 2. CDR1 is SGHTA, CDR2 FQGNSA, per germline. Supplemented by reference TRBV7-2 and TRBJ2-5, the full variable domain reads GAGVSQSPSNKVTEKGKDVELRCDPISGHTALYWYRQSLGQGLEFLIYFQGNSAPDKSGLPSDRFSAERTGGSVSTLTIQRTQQEDSAVYLCASSLVGTKETQYFGPGTRLLVL.

The rearrangement joins TRBV15 to TRBJ2-3, with 9 nucleotides matching TRBD2. The trim removed 0 bases at V and 2 bases at J, leaving 9 bases unmatched. Germline-derived CDR1 and CDR2 are LNHNV and YYDKDF (reference sequence). The CDR3 has 18 residues. The CDR3 DNA follows: TGTGCCACCAGCAGAGATCCGAGCGGGGGGTGGCCCACAGATACGCAGTATTTT. As protein: CATSRDPSGGWPTDTQYF.

This clone was observed a handful of times. CDR3 bases: TGTGCCAGCAGCTTGTTTGGAGAGAGGGTCTATGGCTACACCTTC. Residues: CASSLFGERVYGYTF. This chain joins TRBV5-6 and TRBJ1-2; D is unclear. From germline, CDR1 is SGHDT and CDR2 YYEEEE. The V end lost 1 base, the J end lost 4 bases, and 14 bases lay between the germline ends. This CDR3 has 15 residues.

J is TRBJ2-2 and V is TRBV5-1; 7 bases match TRBD1. This CDR3 is 15 amino acids long. Germline CDR1 reads SGHRS; CDR2 reads YFSETQ. The V and J ends lost 0 bases and 5 bases, in that order; junction bases with no gene match: 4. CDR3 sequence reads: CASSLVGGETGELFF. The DNA for the CDR3 is TGCGCCAGCAGCTTGGTAGGGGGCGAAACCGGGGAGCTGTTTTTT.

The chain carries TRBV6-6 and TRBJ1-2, with D maybe TRBD1 (5 bases). This CDR3 spans 13 amino acids. Per germline, CDR1 MNHNY and CDR2 SVGAGI (reference sequence). V was shortened by 2 bases and J by 8 bases, with 12 bases between the two germline ends. CDR3 nucleotides: TGTGCCAGCAGTTACACCGACAGTAACGGCTACACCTTC. This gives the protein CASSYTDSNGYTF.

V is TRBV4-1 and J is TRBJ2-5; D may be TRBD2 (6 bases). CDR3 size: 14 residues. Trimming removed 0 bases from V and 5 bases from J, with 10 bases in between. Germline CDR1 is MGHRA and CDR2 is YSYEKL. The CDR3 spells CASSQEESGETQYF. CDR3 sequence (DNA): TGCGCCAGCAGCCAAGAGGAGAGCGGGGAGACCCAGTACTTC.

This clone showed up just a few times. The chain carries TRBV30 and TRBJ2-7; possibly TRBD2 for D (7 bases). Trimming took off 2 bases at V and 1 base at J, with 15 bases between the two ends. Germline V lookup: CDR1 GTSNPN, CDR2 SVGIG (reference sequence). The CDR3 consists of 15 residues. CDR3 sequence reads: CAWSWGGTLSYEQYF. The CDR3, as DNA: TGTGCCTGGAGTTGGGGGGGGACATTGTCCTACGAGCAGTACTTC.

Concerning this clone itself: Other DNA sequences in the sample encode the same CDR3. The chain uses TRBV5-6 and TRBJ2-2; 7 bases are a match to TRBD2. The CDR3 length is 15 residues. Trimming removed 1 base from V and 5 bases from J; junction bases left unmatched: 5. The germline CDR1 and CDR2 sequences are SGHDT and YYEEEE. The CDR3 loop is CASSLFGGGTGELFF. CDR3 nucleotides: TGTGCCAGCAGCTTGTTTGGGGGGGGAACCGGGGAGCTGTTTTTT.

V is TRBV6-1 and J is TRBJ1-5, with TRBD1 as a possible D gene (5 bases). V lost 6 bases, J lost 3 bases, and 9 bases lay in between. From germline, CDR1 is MNHNS and CDR2 SASEGT. The CDR3 is 13 residues long. The CDR3 DNA follows: TGTGCCAGCAGAGGGGCGCCCAATCAGCCCCAGCATTTT. Translating it yields CASRGAPNQPQHF.

V usage is TRBV11-3 and J usage is TRBJ2-6, with TRBD2 matching over 9 bases. Germline CDR1 reads SGHNT; CDR2 reads YENEEA. The trim removed 2 bases at V and 4 bases at J, leaving 9 bases unmatched. The CDR3 is 18 residues long. CDR3 sequence: CASSLKGGGAEGANVLTF. CDR3 nucleotides: TGTGCCAGCAGCTTAAAGGGCGGGGGGGCGGAGGGGGCCAACGTCCTGACTTTC.

This rearrangement joins TRBV6-1 to TRBJ2-7; 11 nucleotides match TRBD1. CDR3 length equals 15 residues. CDR1 is MNHNS, CDR2 SASEGT, per germline. The J segment lost 2 bases and the V segment lost 6 bases, leaving 6 bases of the junction unmatched. In nucleotides, the CDR3 is TGTGCCAGCAGACCCGGACAGGGGGCCACCTACGAGCAGTACTTC. Translation gives CASRPGQGATYEQYF.

The rearrangement uses TRBV5-4 and TRBJ2-3; perhaps TRBD2 as D (6 bases). Germline V gene lookup returns CDR1 SGHNT and CDR2 YYREEE (reference sequence). V was shortened by 5 bases and J by 13 bases, with 17 bases between the two germline ends. The CDR3 length is 12 residues. In nucleotides, the CDR3 is TGTGCCAGCAGGTTCCAGGGAGGTCTGGAGTATTTT. Translating it yields CASRFQGGLEYF.

The rearrangement uses TRBV2 and TRBJ1-1, with D perhaps TRBD1 (6 bases). V was cut by 7 bases and J by 1 base, with 10 bases left in between. Germline CDR1 reads SNHLY; CDR2 reads FYNNEI. The CDR3 runs 13 residues. CDR3 amino acids: CASKAGANTEAFF. DNA for the CDR3: TGTGCCAGCAAGGCAGGGGCGAACACTGAAGCTTTCTTT.